One sample yielded the 20 T cell receptor beta chains listed below, sequenced in a study of T cells in Graves' hyperthyroidism and ophthalmopathy. Regions amplified from RNA transcripts were the TCR beta CDR3 regions. Carried out on the TCR CDR3, a first-round RT-PCR used the HTBI primer set. TCRdb used MiXCR to reprocess the multiplex PCR reads, holding one entry per CDR3 protein. This table has hundreds of thousands of distinct CDR3 sequences, 45% appearing once. The material sequenced was peripheral blood or thyroid tissue (not recorded which). The receptors shown here come from an adult man with Graves' disease, either hyperthyroidism or ophthalmopathy (not recorded which).

This clonotype was counted between two and nine times. V and J are TRBV2 and TRBJ2-7; D gene uncertain. V was pared by 2 bases and J by 1 base, with 6 bases between. CDR1 and CDR2 from the germline V gene are SNHLY and FYNNEI. The CDR3 sequence is 13 residues long. The CDR3 is CASSESLSYEQYF. In DNA, the CDR3 is TGTGCCAGCAGTGAAAGTCTGTCCTACGAGCAGTACTTC.

This clonotype turned up a few times. The chain recombines TRBV12-3 or TRBV12-4 with TRBJ1-1; 7 positions match TRBD1. The CDR3 length is 16 residues. The trim removed 2 bases at V and 6 bases at J, leaving 12 bases unmatched. As DNA, the CDR3 is TGTGCCAGCAGTTTAAGCGGAAACAGGGGTAACGCTGAAGCTTTCTTT. As protein: CASSLSGNRGNAEAFF.

The V call is TRBV29-1, the J call TRBJ1-4; possibly TRBD1 for D (5 bases). The CDR3 covers 14 residues. Germline V gene sequence: CDR1 SQVTM, CDR2 ANQGSEA. With 6 bases removed from V and 3 bases from J, the gap between germline ends came to 14 bases. CDR3 sequence: CSVYEGRPNEKLFF. Written as DNA, the CDR3 is TGCAGCGTGTACGAGGGGAGGCCTAATGAAAAACTGTTTTTT.

Points on this clonotype: At one end the junction does not follow the germline gene, possibly because of a read error. The chain is built from TRBV2 and TRBJ2-7; D is undetermined. Germline CDR1 is SNHLY and CDR2 is FYNNEI. CDR3 length equals 12 residues. CDR3 residues: CASSEAVQDRDF. CDR3 bases: TGTGCCAGCAGTGAAGCAGTGCAGGATCGGGACTTC.

The sample holds a few counts of this clonotype. The chain recombines TRBV7-9 with TRBJ2-2; D is possibly TRBD1 (7 bases). The germline CDR1 and CDR2 sequences are SEHNR and FQNEAQ (reference sequence). CDR3 length: 15 residues. Trimming pared 5 bases from V and 7 bases from J, leaving 17 bases between. CDR3 sequence reads: CASSPGGGGDGELFF. The CDR3 DNA is TGTGCCAGCAGCCCAGGAGGGGGCGGGGACGGGGAGCTGTTTTTT.

This clonotype was counted a few times. The chain joins TRBV20-1 to TRBJ2-7; 7 bases map to TRBD1. CDR1 DFQATT and CDR2 SNEGSKA come from the germline V gene (reference sequence). Trimming took 4 bases from V and 5 from J; bases not matched to a gene: 8. This CDR3 has 13 residues. The CDR3 spells CSAILGGLDEQYF. CDR3 DNA: TGCAGTGCTATACTAGGGGGCCTGGACGAGCAGTACTTC.

The CDR3 region has the DNA TGTGCCAGCAGCTCTCCAAAGACAGGAAAATCTGAAGCTTTCTTT. Translation gives CASSSPKTGKSEAFF. The chain carries TRBV7-9 and TRBJ1-1; weak D call: TRBD1 (6 bases). This CDR3 has 15 amino acids. Germline assignment: CDR1 SEHNR and CDR2 FQNEAQ (reference sequence). V lost 4 bases to trimming and J lost 6 bases, with 18 bases between them.

As concerns this clonotype: A much larger clone sits a single nucleotide away, making a read error possible. This sequence joins TRBV14 and TRBJ1-4, with 8 bases that match TRBD1. Germline trimming cut 4 bases from V and 6 bases from J; bases unmatched to any gene: 7. This CDR3 spans 15 amino acids. CDR1 is SGHDN and CDR2 is FVKESK in the germline V gene. The chain's CDR3 is CASSLWTGKHEKLFF. The DNA of the CDR3 is TGTGCCAGCAGCCTGTGGACAGGGAAACATGAAAAACTGTTTTTT. The full variable domain, its missing parts supplied by reference TRBV14 and TRBJ1-4, is EAGVTQFPSHSVIEKGQTVTLRCDPISGHDNLYWYRRVMGKEIKFLLHFVKESKQDESGMPNNRFLAERTGGTYSTLKVQPAELEDSGVYFCASSLWTGKHEKLFFGSGTQLSVL.

Ten or more counts support this clonotype. This chain uses TRBV10-3 with TRBJ1-2; the D gene is possibly TRBD1 (6 bases). Germline V gives CDR1 ENHRY, CDR2 SYGVKD. Trimming removed 1 base from V and 7 bases from J, with 13 bases in between. CDR3 length equals 14 residues. The CDR3 loop is CAISEFGGRLGYTF. In nucleotides, the CDR3 is TGTGCCATCAGTGAGTTCGGGGGGCGCCTTGGCTACACCTTC.

This clonotype was counted a single time. The chain links TRBV29-1 to TRBJ2-7; a possible D gene is TRBD1 (5 bases). Germline assignment: CDR1 SQVTM and CDR2 ANQGSEA. Trimming pared 7 bases from V and 0 bases from J, leaving 13 bases between. CDR3 length equals 13 residues. The CDR3 loop reads CSGTMTDSYEQYF. The CDR3 coding sequence is TGCAGCGGGACAATGACAGACTCCTACGAGCAGTACTTC.

This clonotype came up a few times. The chain employs TRBV20-1 and TRBJ2-7; TRBD2 aligns across 7 bases. The CDR3 is 16 amino acids. V lost 0 bases and J lost 1; bases outside the gene matches: 9. The V gene's germline CDR1 is DFQATT and CDR2 SNEGSKA (reference sequence). The CDR3 DNA follows: TGCAGTGCTAGAGATGGTGGGGGAGGGACTTCCTACGAGCAGTACTTC. Translated, it gives CSARDGGGGTSYEQYF.

This rearrangement joins TRBV29-1 to TRBJ2-5, with 7 bases lining up with TRBD2. The CDR3 covers 16 residues. In germline, CDR1 is SQVTM, CDR2 ANQGSEA. The V segment lost 4 bases and the J segment 7 bases; nucleotides outside the gene matches: 18. The CDR3 DNA reads TGCAGCGTTGTAGGTTCCGGGGGGTCCTACCGGTGGACCCAGTACTTC. Protein: CSVVGSGGSYRWTQYF.

Only a few counts were recorded for this clonotype. The chain combines TRBV9 with TRBJ1-2; TRBD1 agrees at 8 bases. Germline V gene data show CDR1 as SGDLS and CDR2 as YYNGEE. This CDR3 region has 14 residues. The ends lost 4 bases at V and 1 base at J; junction bases unmatched: 3. CDR3 loop: CASSRTGSNYGYTF. The CDR3 bases are TGTGCCAGCAGCAGGACAGGGAGTAACTATGGCTACACCTTC.

This clonotype was found a few times. This chain joins TRBV9 and TRBJ2-2; no reliable D call. The germline V gene has CDR1 SGDLS and CDR2 YYNGEE. The CDR3 totals 15 residues. The ends were cut back, 3 bases at V and 5 bases at J, with 14 bases in the middle. CDR3 sequence reads: CASSARTVPTGELFF. The CDR3 DNA follows: TGTGCCAGCAGCGCCCGGACCGTACCAACCGGGGAGCTGTTTTTT.

V and J are TRBV6-1 and TRBJ1-1, with 10 bases aligning to TRBD1. The CDR3 is 14 amino acids. Per the germline V gene, CDR1 is MNHNS and CDR2 is SASEGT. V was pared by 3 bases and J by 14 bases, with 12 bases of the junction left unmatched. CDR3 DNA sequence: TGTGCCAGCAGTGAGGACAGGGGGAACACTGAGCTATTCTTT. Its translation: CASSEDRGNTELFF.

Turning to this clonotype: At one boundary the junction diverges from the germline segment, which might be a read error. V and J are TRBV6-5 and TRBJ2-2, with D tentatively TRBD1 (6 bases). In germline, CDR1 is MNHEY, CDR2 SVGAGI. This CDR3 is 17 amino acids long. CDR3 DNA: TGTGCCATCAGTTACTTAGCAGGGGTTCGCGTCACCGGGGAGCTGTTTTTT. This translates into CAISYLAGVRVTGELFF.

This clonotype was counted a few times. The chain combines TRBV15 with TRBJ2-3, with D perhaps TRBD1 or TRBD2 (6 bases each). The CDR3 loop spans 15 amino acids. Germline V gives CDR1 LNHNV, CDR2 YYDKDF (reference sequence). V lost 0 bases and J lost 1, with 8 bases in between. In DNA form, the CDR3 reads TGTGCCACCAGCAGAGACGGGGGCCGCACAGATACGCAGTATTTT. This codes for CATSRDGGRTDTQYF.

The chain recombines TRBV14 with TRBJ2-7; 12 positions match TRBD2. Germline V gene data show CDR1 as SGHDN and CDR2 as FVKESK. This CDR3 comprises 15 residues. Trimming took 2 bases from V and 5 from J; bases not matched to a gene: 4. CDR3 protein: CASSQRTSGRNEQYF. The CDR3 coding sequence is TGTGCCAGCAGCCAACGAACTAGCGGGAGGAACGAGCAGTACTTC.

The V call is TRBV12-3 or TRBV12-4, the J call TRBJ1-2; weak D call: TRBD1 (5 bases). Trimming left V 3 bases short and J 2 bases short, with 10 bases between. This CDR3 spans 14 amino acids. DNA of the CDR3: TGTGCCAGCAGTTTTCAGGGACCCAACTATGGCTACACCTTC. Translation gives CASSFQGPNYGYTF.

This clonotype was counted only a few times. The rearrangement joins TRBV12-3 or TRBV12-4 to TRBJ1-5, with D perhaps TRBD1 (6 bases). The CDR3 runs 14 residues. V was clipped by 3 bases and J by 6 bases, with 12 bases between them. The CDR3 nucleotides are TGTGCCAGCAGTTTTTGGGGGCTCGGTCAGCCCCAGCATTTT. Its protein product is CASSFWGLGQPQHF.